The 20 T cell receptor beta chains reported below all come from one sample, sequenced in a study of shared clonotypes between healthy human individuals. This table comes from immunoSEQ multiplex PCR, and its TCRdb copy is limited to in-frame clones, with some not included. Of 2.5 million or so clones listed, around nine tenths are singletons. Sequences were obtained from naive CD4+ T cells sorted from blood. As for subset: CD45RA+ positively selected. Receptors were obtained from a man in his late teens or twenties in good health.

The rearrangement uses TRBV2 and TRBJ1-4; 8 nucleotides align to TRBD1. The CDR3 has 14 residues. V gave up 6 bases and J gave up 7 bases; unmatched junction bases: 7. Germline-derived CDR1 and CDR2 are SNHLY and FYNNEI. DNA for the CDR3: TGTGCCAGCAGGGTACAGGGGGTGGTTGAAAAACTGTTTTTT. Encoded protein: CASRVQGVVEKLFF.

The genes are TRBV6-5 and TRBJ1-1; 7 nucleotides line up with TRBD1. Germline values: CDR1 MNHEY, CDR2 SVGAGI. CDR3 size: 15 residues. V lost 9 bases and J lost 5; bases outside the gene matches: 15. The CDR3 DNA is TGTGCCAGTTTCCCCCGGAGAGGGGGCAGGACTGAAGCTTTCTTT. Protein product: CASFPRRGGRTEAFF.

The rearrangement uses TRBV30 and TRBJ1-2; possibly TRBD1 for D (6 bases). The V end was cut by 3 bases, the J end by 2 bases, with 19 bases between. The CDR3 length is 16 residues. CDR1 and CDR2 from the germline V gene are GTSNPN and SVGIG (reference sequence). The chain's CDR3 is CAWRLGAGNLNYGYTF. Here the CDR3 DNA reads TGTGCCTGGAGACTGGGGGCAGGGAACCTAAACTATGGCTACACCTTC.

The V gene is TRBV27, the J gene TRBJ1-1; D is perhaps TRBD1 (5 bases). Per the germline V gene, CDR1 is MNHEY and CDR2 is SMNVEV (reference sequence). There are 14 residues in the CDR3. Trimming pared 8 bases from V and 1 base from J, leaving 14 bases between. CDR3 sequence (DNA): TGTGCCAGCGGTAGCGACAGTTCGAACACTGAAGCTTTCTTT. Residues: CASGSDSSNTEAFF.

The V call is TRBV7-6, the J call TRBJ1-2, with D maybe TRBD1 (6 bases). The germline CDR1 and CDR2 sequences are SGHVS and FNYEAQ. The germline V and J ends were trimmed by 5 bases and 6 bases, with 13 bases remaining between them. This CDR3 spans 13 amino acids. The CDR3 nucleotides are TGTGCCAGCAGCCCCCCAGACAGGAATGGCTACACCTTC. Its protein product is CASSPPDRNGYTF.

As for this clone: Within the sample, other DNA sequences also encode this same CDR3. This chain links TRBV30 with TRBJ1-6; no clear D gene. The germline V gene has CDR1 GTSNPN and CDR2 SVGIG (reference sequence). The CDR3 contains 15 residues. V shed 2 bases and J shed 2 bases, with 10 bases lying between them. The CDR3 sequence: CAWSPGGTYNSPLHF. The CDR3 DNA sequence: TGTGCCTGGAGTCCAGGTGGAACCTATAATTCACCCCTCCACTTT.

The chain employs TRBV7-2 and TRBJ2-5; TRBD1 matches at 10 bases. The J segment lost 5 bases and the V segment lost 5 bases, leaving 11 bases of the junction unmatched. The CDR3 consists of 16 residues. Germline assignment: CDR1 SGHTA and CDR2 FQGNSA. CDR3 sequence (DNA): TGTGCCAGCAGCATTCCCCGGGACAGGGGTCTGGAGACCCAGTACTTC. It encodes CASSIPRDRGLETQYF.

V gene TRBV11-3 combines with J gene TRBJ2-5; TRBD1 is a possible D gene (6 bases). Trimming took 5 bases from V and 6 from J, leaving 10 bases between them. The CDR3 sequence is 12 residues long. The germline V gene has CDR1 SGHNT and CDR2 YENEEA. The CDR3: CASSKDRQTQYF. The DNA for the CDR3 is TGTGCCAGCAGCAAGGACAGACAGACCCAGTACTTC.

This rearrangement joins TRBV5-1 to TRBJ2-5; TRBD2 aligns across 8 bases. The CDR3 is 13 residues long. V lost 3 bases, J lost 4 bases, and 2 bases stayed unmatched. Germline V lookup: CDR1 SGHRS, CDR2 YFSETQ. The CDR3 protein is CASSWTSRETQYF. The DNA of the CDR3 is TGCGCCAGCAGCTGGACTAGCCGAGAGACCCAGTACTTC.

A single count supports this clone. Other DNA sequences from this sample encode an identical CDR3 as well. The V gene is TRBV5-1, the J gene TRBJ2-3, with TRBD1 as a possible D gene (6 bases). Trimming removed 0 bases from V and 6 bases from J, with 8 bases in between. This CDR3 region has 13 residues. Germline V CDR1 and CDR2: SGHRS, YFSETQ. The CDR3 DNA sequence: TGCGCCAGCAGCTTGGTGGGGGCGGATACGCAGTATTTT. Translated, it gives CASSLVGADTQYF.

This clone was picked up one time. This rearrangement joins TRBV18 to TRBJ1-6, with no clear D. The germline V and J ends were trimmed by 8 bases and 9 bases, with 5 bases remaining between them. The germline gives CDR1 KGHSH, CDR2 LQKENI. The CDR3 is 10 amino acids. CDR3: CASRISPLHF. The CDR3 coding sequence is TGTGCCAGCCGAATTTCACCCCTCCACTTT. The entire variable domain, with the rest obtained from reference TRBV18 and TRBJ1-6, is as follows: NAGVMQNPRHLVRRRGQEARLRCSPMKGHSHVYWYRQLPEEGLKFMVYLQKENIIDESGMPKERFSAEFPKEGPSILRIQQVVRGDSAAYFCASRISPLHFGNGTRLTVT.

The chain combines TRBV6-6 with TRBJ1-3, with 8 positions matching TRBD1. With V trimmed by 5 bases and J by 4 bases, 4 bases remained unmatched. The germline gives CDR1 MNHNY, CDR2 SVGAGI (reference sequence). The CDR3 consists of 14 residues. CDR3 residues: CASSVTGVGNTIYF. CDR3 nucleotides: TGTGCCAGCAGTGTGACAGGGGTAGGAAACACCATATATTTT.

This chain uses TRBV5-1 with TRBJ2-6, with D possibly TRBD1 on 6 matching bases. The CDR3 is 18 residues long. Germline V CDR1 and CDR2: SGHRS, YFSETQ. V lost 0 bases and J 4 bases, leaving 17 bases between the germline ends. CDR3 bases: TGCGCCAGCAGCTTGGATTTCACAGGGAGCTCGGGGGCCAACGTCCTGACTTTC. Its translation is CASSLDFTGSSGANVLTF.

This clone was observed once. V and J are TRBV2 and TRBJ2-2; 12 positions agree with TRBD2. The CDR3 sequence is 15 residues long. The V gene's germline CDR1 is SNHLY and CDR2 FYNNEI. The V gene end was trimmed by 6 bases and the J gene end by 7 bases; junction bases not matched to a gene: 6. This chain's CDR3 is CASRSSSGRGGELFF. CDR3 coding DNA: TGTGCCAGCAGATCTTCTAGCGGGAGGGGCGGGGAGCTGTTTTTT.

About this clone itself: Other DNA sequences within the sample encode an identical CDR3. The chain uses TRBV6-1 and TRBJ2-1, with 12 bases aligning to TRBD2. The CDR3 has 13 amino acids. Germline V CDR1 and CDR2: MNHNS, SASEGT. Trimming at V came to 6 bases and at J to 6 bases, leaving 0 bases not matched to a gene. CDR3 sequence (DNA): TGTGCCAGCAGACTAGCGGGAGGCAATGAGCAGTTCTTC. Translating gives CASRLAGGNEQFF.

The rearrangement uses TRBV30 and TRBJ1-2; 7 bases agree with TRBD1. Trimming cost V 0 bases and J 6 bases; bases outside gene matches: 13. This CDR3 spans 16 amino acids. Germline V lookup: CDR1 GTSNPN, CDR2 SVGIG (reference sequence). This chain's CDR3 is CAWSVQGTGQHHGYTF. Written as DNA, the CDR3 is TGTGCCTGGAGTGTACAAGGTACGGGACAGCACCATGGCTACACCTTC.

This chain links TRBV6-6 with TRBJ1-5; 9 nucleotides match TRBD1. Germline loops: CDR1 MNHNY, CDR2 SVGAGI (reference sequence). This CDR3 region has 15 residues. V shed 3 bases and J 5 bases; nucleotides not matched to a gene: 5. For the CDR3, the DNA is TGTGCCAGCAGTTATGGGGACAGGGACGATCAGCCCCAGCATTTT. The encoded protein is CASSYGDRDDQPQHF.

The rearrangement joins TRBV5-4 to TRBJ2-5; D gene unclear. The CDR3 is 14 residues long. V shed 0 bases and J shed 3 bases, with 9 bases lying between them. Germline V gene sequence: CDR1 SGHNT, CDR2 YYREEE (reference sequence). The CDR3 spells CASSLASRKETQYF. The CDR3 coding sequence is TGTGCCAGCAGCTTGGCCTCCAGGAAAGAGACCCAGTACTTC. Combining the CDR3 with reference TRBV5-4 and TRBJ2-5 gives the whole variable domain ETGVTQSPTHLIKTRGQQVTLRCSSQSGHNTVSWYQQALGQGPQFIFQYYREEENGRGNFPPRFSGLQFPNYSSELNVNALELDDSALYLCASSLASRKETQYFGPGTRLLVL.

CDR3 in DNA: TGTGCCTGGACCGCATCGGAAGGTCAGCCCCAGCATTTT. Its translation: CAWTASEGQPQHF. This chain uses TRBV30 with TRBJ1-5; D ambiguous. The V gene lost 4 bases and the J gene lost 6 bases, with 13 bases spanning the gap. CDR3 size: 13 residues. In germline, CDR1 is GTSNPN, CDR2 SVGIG (reference sequence).

A few counts support this clone. Other nucleotide sequences in the sample specify the same CDR3. The chain joins TRBV9 to TRBJ2-7; 12 bases agree with TRBD2. V shed 0 bases and J 4 bases; nucleotides not matched to a gene: 2. The CDR3 loop spans 15 amino acids. Germline CDR1 SGDLS, CDR2 YYNGEE. The CDR3 reads CASSVAGTSGYEQYF. The CDR3 nucleotides read TGTGCCAGCAGCGTAGCCGGGACTAGCGGGTACGAGCAGTACTTC.